A selection of T cell receptor beta chains follows, all from one sample in a study of cytomegalovirus exposure and HLA in healthy donors. Produced via immunoSEQ multiplex PCR; TCRdb's table is partial and in-frame only. The sample includes about 170,000 clones, approximately 70% of them seen just once. Sequenced sample: PBMCs. Receptors originate from a man in his forties in good health and CMV-seropositive. The conserved cysteine and the conserved F or W are not part of the CDR3 here. Each record gives: V gene, CDR3 length, J gene, CDR3 protein.

v_gene: TRBV6-1
len: 13
j_gene: TRBJ2-7
CDR3aa: ASSEDGQYREEQY

v_gene: TRBV7-9
len: 12
j_gene: TRBJ2-4
CDR3aa: ASSLGEGKNIQY

v_gene: TRBV6-6
len: 12
j_gene: TRBJ2-7
CDR3aa: ASSYSNAGYEQY

v_gene: TRBV7-6
len: 14
j_gene: TRBJ1-2
CDR3aa: ASSPRPGTGSYGYT

v_gene: TRBV6-4
len: 12
j_gene: TRBJ2-3
CDR3aa: ASSKTGVTDTQY

v_gene: TRBV6-5
len: 12
j_gene: TRBJ1-5
CDR3aa: ASSYSGSNQPQH

v_gene: TRBV4-2
len: 13
j_gene: TRBJ2-7
CDR3aa: ASSPRTSGRDEQY

v_gene: TRBV20-1
len: 9
j_gene: TRBJ1-1
CDR3aa: SARATEEAF

v_gene: TRBV12-5
len: 11
j_gene: TRBJ2-1
CDR3aa: ASGFGDNYEQF

v_gene: TRBV30
len: 12
j_gene: TRBJ1-3
CDR3aa: AWTWGQSGNTIY

v_gene: TRBV6-1
len: 15
j_gene: TRBJ2-2
CDR3aa: ASSALTGVRNTGELF

v_gene: TRBV7-8
len: 14
j_gene: TRBJ2-5
CDR3aa: ASSLVGRGLQETQY

v_gene: TRBV9
len: 14
j_gene: TRBJ2-1
CDR3aa: ASSEPGQGARNEQF

v_gene: TRBV4-3
len: 12
j_gene: TRBJ2-7
CDR3aa: ASSQEGRGYEQY

v_gene: TRBV4-3
len: 13
j_gene: TRBJ1-4
CDR3aa: ASSQDNGLTEKLF

v_gene: TRBV15
len: 14
j_gene: TRBJ2-5
CDR3aa: ATSRERGYDGETQY

v_gene: TRBV9
len: 15
j_gene: TRBJ2-6
CDR3aa: ASSEDRAPSGANVLT

v_gene: TRBV25-1
len: 11
j_gene: TRBJ1-2
CDR3aa: ASSRGGTQGYT

v_gene: TRBV7-9
len: 12
j_gene: TRBJ2-7
CDR3aa: ASSFRTRPYEQY

v_gene: TRBV4-1
len: 12
j_gene: TRBJ2-7
CDR3aa: ASSQGWTGDEQY

v_gene: TRBV27
len: 11
j_gene: TRBJ2-1
CDR3aa: ASSWARGNEQF

v_gene: TRBV5-1
len: 11
j_gene: TRBJ1-1
CDR3aa: ASSFWGQTEAF

v_gene: TRBV6-5
len: 12
j_gene: TRBJ1-5
CDR3aa: ASSRQGGNQPQH

v_gene: TRBV6-5
len: 12
j_gene: TRBJ2-1
CDR3aa: ASMVSGGRNEQF

v_gene: TRBV28
len: 14
j_gene: TRBJ2-7
CDR3aa: ASSPLAGALSYEQY

v_gene: TRBV7-3
len: 14
j_gene: TRBJ2-1
CDR3aa: ASSPLAGADYNEQF

v_gene: TRBV7-3
len: 14
j_gene: TRBJ2-2
CDR3aa: ASSLWGLDNTGELF

v_gene: TRBV30
len: 12
j_gene: TRBJ1-6
CDR3aa: AWSGGHPGRSLH

v_gene: TRBV10-3
len: 14
j_gene: TRBJ2-3
CDR3aa: AISGGGTSATDTQY

v_gene: TRBV6-1
len: 13
j_gene: TRBJ2-5
CDR3aa: ASTPIQGREETQY

v_gene: TRBV7-7
len: 12
j_gene: TRBJ2-5
CDR3aa: ASSLAGQSETQY

v_gene: TRBV6-1
len: 12
j_gene: TRBJ2-2
CDR3aa: ASSEQGASGELF

v_gene: TRBV7-2
len: 12
j_gene: TRBJ2-2
CDR3aa: ASSFGLVHGELF

v_gene: TRBV6-5
len: 12
j_gene: TRBJ2-7
CDR3aa: ASTSGTDTYEQY

v_gene: TRBV7-2
len: 12
j_gene: TRBJ1-5
CDR3aa: ASSLIGGSQPQH

v_gene: TRBV5-5
len: 15
j_gene: TRBJ2-3
CDR3aa: ASSSISGTGGIDTQY

v_gene: TRBV4-2
len: 12
j_gene: TRBJ1-5
CDR3aa: ASSQVDSARPQH

v_gene: TRBV5-8
len: 10
j_gene: TRBJ1-1
CDR3aa: ASSPLSTEAF

v_gene: TRBV5-4
len: 12
j_gene: TRBJ1-2
CDR3aa: ASSPLEGLDGYT

v_gene: TRBV7-8
len: 12
j_gene: TRBJ1-2
CDR3aa: ASSLGDGTRGYT

v_gene: TRBV7-2
len: 12
j_gene: TRBJ1-2
CDR3aa: ASSNRGGSYGYT

v_gene: TRBV5-8
len: 13
j_gene: TRBJ1-3
CDR3aa: ASSRNRAPGNTIY

v_gene: TRBV10-3
len: 15
j_gene: TRBJ2-5
CDR3aa: AISESGRRQGEETQY

v_gene: TRBV6-5
len: 8
j_gene: TRBJ1-1
CDR3aa: ATGGGGAF

v_gene: TRBV6-1
len: 12
j_gene: TRBJ2-1
CDR3aa: ASRGTGSANEQF

v_gene: TRBV9
len: 13
j_gene: TRBJ2-7
CDR3aa: ASSVEEGRMNEQY

v_gene: TRBV6-1
len: 11
j_gene: TRBJ1-3
CDR3aa: ASKPGAGNTIY

v_gene: TRBV25-1
len: 10
j_gene: TRBJ2-5
CDR3aa: ASRRGGETQY

v_gene: TRBV6-6
len: 12
j_gene: TRBJ2-7
CDR3aa: ATLGGGGSYEQY

v_gene: TRBV5-1
len: 12
j_gene: TRBJ1-6
CDR3aa: ASSSGQSYSPLH

v_gene: TRBV5-1
len: 13
j_gene: TRBJ1-5
CDR3aa: ASSLDGGTITAQH

v_gene: TRBV29-1
len: 13
j_gene: TRBJ2-7
CDR3aa: SVGGPGQPSYEQY

v_gene: TRBV6-6
len: 10
j_gene: TRBJ2-4
CDR3aa: ASSPTQGVQY

v_gene: TRBV5-5
len: 11
j_gene: TRBJ2-2
CDR3aa: ASSSLVGGELF

v_gene: TRBV7-8
len: 12
j_gene: TRBJ1-2
CDR3aa: ASSLSTGVEGYT

v_gene: TRBV5-4
len: 12
j_gene: TRBJ2-7
CDR3aa: ASSRQGSTYEQY

v_gene: TRBV27
len: 13
j_gene: TRBJ1-4
CDR3aa: ASSTLDRGSEKLF

v_gene: TRBV6-4
len: 13
j_gene: TRBJ1-6
CDR3aa: ASRVEGKSESPLH

v_gene: TRBV2
len: 12
j_gene: TRBJ1-6
CDR3aa: ASTRTGRNSPLH